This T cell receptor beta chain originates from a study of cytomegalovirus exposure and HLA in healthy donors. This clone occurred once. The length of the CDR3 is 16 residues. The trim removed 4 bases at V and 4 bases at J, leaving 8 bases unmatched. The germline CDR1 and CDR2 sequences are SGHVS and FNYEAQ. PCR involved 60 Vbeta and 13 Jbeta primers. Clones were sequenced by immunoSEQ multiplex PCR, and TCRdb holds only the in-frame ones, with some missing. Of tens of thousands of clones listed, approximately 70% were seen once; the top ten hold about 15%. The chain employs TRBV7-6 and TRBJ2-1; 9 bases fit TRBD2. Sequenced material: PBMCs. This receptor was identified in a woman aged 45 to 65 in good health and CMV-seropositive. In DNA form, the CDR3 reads TGTGCCAGCAGCTCAGCCGGGACTAGCAAATACAATGAGCAGTTCTTC. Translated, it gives CASSSAGTSKYNEQFF.